Given below is one TCR beta chain in context. Trimming left V 1 base short and J 3 bases short, with 15 bases between. The CDR3 is 16 residues long. The germline CDR1 and CDR2 sequences are SGHTA and FQGNSA. Libraries were prepared by immunoSEQ multiplex PCR; TCRdb keeps only in-frame clonotypes and omits some of them. The repertoire holds around 300,000 clones, with 65% to 90% as singletons. The source of the sample is a study of cytomegalovirus exposure and HLA in healthy donors. V is TRBV7-2 and J is TRBJ1-1, with a weak D call TRBD1 (5 bases). This sequence was found in a woman under 30 in good health and CMV-seronegative. Specimen: PBMCs. CDR3 sequence reads: CASSLVGEGVHTEAFF. The CDR3 DNA follows: TGTGCCAGCAGCTTAGTGGGGGAGGGAGTCCACACTGAAGCTTTCTTT.